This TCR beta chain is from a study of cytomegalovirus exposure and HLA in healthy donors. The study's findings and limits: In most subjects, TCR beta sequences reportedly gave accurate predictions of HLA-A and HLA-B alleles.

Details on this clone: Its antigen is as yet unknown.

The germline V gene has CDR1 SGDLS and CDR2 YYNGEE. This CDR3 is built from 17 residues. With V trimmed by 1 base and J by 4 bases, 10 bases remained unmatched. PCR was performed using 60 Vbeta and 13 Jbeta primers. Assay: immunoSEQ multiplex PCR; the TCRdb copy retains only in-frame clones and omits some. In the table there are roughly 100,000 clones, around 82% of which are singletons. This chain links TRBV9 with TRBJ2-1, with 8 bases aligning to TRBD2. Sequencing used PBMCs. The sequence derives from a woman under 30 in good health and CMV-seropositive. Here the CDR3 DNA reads TGTGCCAGCAGCGTAATAGAAGCGGGGGATCGATACAATGAGCAGTTCTTC. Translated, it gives CASSVIEAGDRYNEQFF. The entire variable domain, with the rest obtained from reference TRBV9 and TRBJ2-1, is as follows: DSGVTQTPKHLITATGQRVTLRCSPRSGDLSVYWYQQSLDQGLQFLIQYYNGEERAKGNILERFSAQQFPDLHSELNLSSLELGDSALYFCASSVIEAGDRYNEQFFGPGTRLTVL.